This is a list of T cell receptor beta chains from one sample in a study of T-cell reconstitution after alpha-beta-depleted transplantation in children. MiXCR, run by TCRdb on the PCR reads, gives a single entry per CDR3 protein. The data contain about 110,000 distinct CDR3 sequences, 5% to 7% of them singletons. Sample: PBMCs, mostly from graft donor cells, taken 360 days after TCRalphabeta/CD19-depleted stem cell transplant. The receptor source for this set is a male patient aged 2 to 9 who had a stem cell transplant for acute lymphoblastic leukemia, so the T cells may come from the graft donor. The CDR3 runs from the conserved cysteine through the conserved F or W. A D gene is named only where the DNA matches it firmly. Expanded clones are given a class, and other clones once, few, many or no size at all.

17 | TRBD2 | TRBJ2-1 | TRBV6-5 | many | CASSYLSGRAGYNEQFF | TGTGCCAGCAGTTACCTTAGCGGGAGGGCGGGCTACAATGAGCAGTTCTTC
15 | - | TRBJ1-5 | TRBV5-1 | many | CASSLEGSQHQPQHF | TGCGCCAGCAGCTTGGAGGGATCACAGCATCAGCCCCAGCATTTT
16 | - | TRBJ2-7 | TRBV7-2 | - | CASSLVAREANYEQYF | TGTGCCAGCAGCTTAGTTGCCAGGGAGGCTAACTACGAGCAGTACTTC
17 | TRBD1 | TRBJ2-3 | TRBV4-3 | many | CASSQVKGQGGTDTQYF | TGCGCCAGCAGCCAAGTGAAGGGACAGGGGGGCACAGATACGCAGTATTTT
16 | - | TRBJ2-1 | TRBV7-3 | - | CASSLDGRVVHNEQFF | TGTGCCAGCAGCTTAGATGGGAGAGTGGTACACAATGAGCAGTTCTTC
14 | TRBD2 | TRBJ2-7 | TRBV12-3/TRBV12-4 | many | CASSFRGGGYEQYF | TGTGCCAGCAGTTTCCGCGGGGGAGGCTACGAGCAGTACTTC
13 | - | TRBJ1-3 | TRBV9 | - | CASSGNTGNTIYF | TGTGCCAGCAGCGGGAATACAGGAAACACCATATATTTT
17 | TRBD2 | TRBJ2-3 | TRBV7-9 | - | CASSLGRSGTSPDTQYF | TGTGCCAGCAGCTTAGGACGATCCGGGACTAGTCCAGATACGCAGTATTTT
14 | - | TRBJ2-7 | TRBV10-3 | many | CAISESGGRYEQYF | TGTGCCATCAGTGAGTCGGGGGGAAGGTACGAGCAGTACTTC
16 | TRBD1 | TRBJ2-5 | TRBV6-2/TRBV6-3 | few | CASSYKTGEYQETQYF | TGTGCCAGCAGTTACAAAACAGGGGAGTACCAAGAGACCCAGTACTTC
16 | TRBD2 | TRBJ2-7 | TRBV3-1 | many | CASSPGTSGVFYEQYF | TGTGCCAGCAGCCCCGGGACTAGCGGGGTTTTCTACGAGCAGTACTTC
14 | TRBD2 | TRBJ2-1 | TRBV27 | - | CASSSGLARYEQFF | TGTGCCAGCAGTTCGGGACTAGCGAGGTATGAGCAGTTCTTC
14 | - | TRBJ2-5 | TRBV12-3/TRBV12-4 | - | CASRPLGSQETQYF | TGTGCCAGCCGCCCGTTGGGGTCCCAAGAGACCCAGTACTTC
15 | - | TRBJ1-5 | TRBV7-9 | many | CASSLGGMGNQPQHF | TGTGCCAGCAGCTTAGGCGGTATGGGCAATCAGCCCCAGCATTTT
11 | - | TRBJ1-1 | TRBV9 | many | CASSVTGDAFF | TGTGCCAGCAGCGTAACGGGCGACGCTTTCTTT
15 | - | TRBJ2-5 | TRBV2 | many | CASRAFRDNQETQYF | TGTGCCAGCAGAGCATTTCGGGACAACCAAGAGACCCAGTACTTC
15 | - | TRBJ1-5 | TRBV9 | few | CASSVEWRVTQPQHF | TGTGCCAGCAGCGTAGAGTGGAGGGTGACTCAGCCCCAGCATTTT
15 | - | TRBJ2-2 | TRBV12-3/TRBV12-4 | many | CASSLGDSYTGELFF | TGTGCCAGCAGTTTAGGGGACTCCTACACCGGGGAGCTGTTTTTT
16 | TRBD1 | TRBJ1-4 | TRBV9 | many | CASSPRTGSTNEKLFF | TGTGCCAGCAGCCCTCGGACAGGGTCGACTAATGAAAAACTGTTTTTT
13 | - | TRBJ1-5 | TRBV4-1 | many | CASSQLQDQPQHF | TGCGCCAGCAGCCAACTACAGGATCAGCCCCAGCATTTT
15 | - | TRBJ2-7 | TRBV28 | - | CASSPLRSPPGEQYF | TGTGCCAGCAGCCCTCTACGGAGCCCCCCGGGGGAGCAGTACTTC
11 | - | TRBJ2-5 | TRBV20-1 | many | CSASSEETQYF | TGCAGTGCGAGTTCCGAGGAGACCCAGTACTTC
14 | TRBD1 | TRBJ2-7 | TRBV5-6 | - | CASSSGTGSREQYF | TGTGCCAGCAGCTCGGGGACAGGGTCTCGGGAGCAGTACTTC
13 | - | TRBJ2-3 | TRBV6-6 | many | CASAREKRDTQYF | TGTGCCAGCGCCCGGGAGAAAAGAGATACGCAGTATTTT
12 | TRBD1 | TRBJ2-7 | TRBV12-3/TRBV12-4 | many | CASMRQGREQYF | TGTGCCAGCATGAGACAGGGGCGCGAGCAGTACTTC
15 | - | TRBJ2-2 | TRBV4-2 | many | CASSPDRNPTGELFF | TGTGCCAGCAGCCCCGACAGGAACCCTACCGGGGAGCTGTTTTTT
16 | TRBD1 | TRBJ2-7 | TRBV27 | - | CASSLRGPTPTYEQYF | TGTGCCAGCAGTTTAAGGGGGCCCACCCCTACCTACGAGCAGTACTTC
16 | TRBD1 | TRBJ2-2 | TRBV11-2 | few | CASSPSTGVFAGELFF | TGTGCCAGCAGCCCCTCGACAGGGGTCTTCGCCGGGGAGCTGTTTTTT
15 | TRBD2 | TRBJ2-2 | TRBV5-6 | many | CASRGLAGNTGELFF | TGTGCCAGCAGGGGGCTAGCGGGGAACACCGGGGAGCTGTTTTTT
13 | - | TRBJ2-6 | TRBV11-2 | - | CASSSPGANVLTF | TGTGCCAGCAGCTCGCCTGGGGCCAACGTCCTGACTTTC
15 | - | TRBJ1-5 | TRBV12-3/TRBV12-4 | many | CASSLEGGFYQPQHF | TGTGCCAGCAGTTTAGAGGGGGGGTTCTATCAGCCCCAGCATTTT
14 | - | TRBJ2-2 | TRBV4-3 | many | CASSQRLNTGELFF | TGCGCCAGCAGCCAACGGCTGAACACCGGGGAGCTGTTTTTT
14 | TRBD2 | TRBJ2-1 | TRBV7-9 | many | CASKDGLGVGEQFF | TGTGCCAGCAAGGACGGACTAGGGGTCGGTGAGCAGTTCTTC
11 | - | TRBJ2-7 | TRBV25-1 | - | CASIGAYEQYF | TGTGCCAGTATTGGGGCGTACGAGCAGTACTTC
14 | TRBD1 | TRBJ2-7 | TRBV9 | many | CASSVRDRGYEQYF | TGTGCCAGCAGCGTGAGGGACAGGGGATACGAGCAGTACTTC
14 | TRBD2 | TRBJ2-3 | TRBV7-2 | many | CASSASGATDTQYF | TGTGCCAGCAGCGCGAGCGGGGCCACAGATACGCAGTATTTT
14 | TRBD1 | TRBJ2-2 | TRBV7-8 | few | CAYTGDRYTGELFF | TGTGCCTACACCGGGGACAGATACACCGGGGAGCTGTTTTTT
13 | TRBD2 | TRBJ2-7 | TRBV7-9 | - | CASSLSGGYEQYF | TGTGCCAGCAGCTTAAGCGGGGGGTACGAGCAGTACTTC
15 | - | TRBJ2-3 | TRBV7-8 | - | CASSPGSLGTDTQYF | TGTGCCAGCAGCCCGGGGTCGTTGGGCACAGATACGCAGTATTTT
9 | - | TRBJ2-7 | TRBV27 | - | CASSYEQYF | TGTGCCAGCTCCTACGAGCAGTACTTC
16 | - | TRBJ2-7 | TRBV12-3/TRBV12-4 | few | CAISVGGDPSSYEQYF | TGTGCCATCTCGGTGGGTGGGGACCCTAGCTCCTACGAGCAGTACTTC
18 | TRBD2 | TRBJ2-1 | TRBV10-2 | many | CASSIGTSGGLSYNEQFF | TGCGCCAGCAGTATAGGGACTAGCGGGGGCTTGTCCTACAATGAGCAGTTCTTC
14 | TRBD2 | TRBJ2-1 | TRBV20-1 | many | CSALELAEYNEQFF | TGCAGTGCCTTGGAACTAGCGGAATACAATGAGCAGTTCTTC
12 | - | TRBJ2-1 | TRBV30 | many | CAWSVLAREQFF | TGTGCCTGGAGTGTCCTAGCTAGGGAGCAGTTCTTC
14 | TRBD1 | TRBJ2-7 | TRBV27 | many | CASSLGQGIHEQYF | TGTGCCAGCAGTCTTGGACAGGGGATCCACGAGCAGTACTTC
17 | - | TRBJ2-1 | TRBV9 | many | CASSVGGGSGGHNEQFF | TGTGCCAGCAGCGTAGGAGGAGGGAGTGGTGGTCACAATGAGCAGTTCTTC
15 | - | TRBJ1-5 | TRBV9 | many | CASSVEGSENQPQHF | TGTGCCAGCAGCGTAGAGGGGAGCGAGAATCAGCCCCAGCATTTT
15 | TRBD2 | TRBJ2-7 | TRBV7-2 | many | CASSSGLAGANEQYF | TGTGCCAGCAGCTCGGGACTAGCGGGAGCCAACGAGCAGTACTTC
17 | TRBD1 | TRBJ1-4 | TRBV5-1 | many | CASSLPGQGATNEKLFF | TGCGCCAGCAGCTTGCCCGGACAGGGAGCGACTAATGAAAAACTGTTTTTT
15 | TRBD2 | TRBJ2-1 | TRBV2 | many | CARKTLAGEWYEQFF | TGTGCCAGAAAAACACTAGCGGGAGAGTGGTATGAGCAGTTCTTC
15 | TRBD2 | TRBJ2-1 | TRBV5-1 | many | CASSHSGRAYNEQFF | TGCGCCAGCAGCCATAGCGGGAGGGCCTACAATGAGCAGTTCTTC
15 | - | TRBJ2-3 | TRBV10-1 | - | CASSEVDPITDTQYF | TGCGCCAGCAGTGAGGTAGATCCGATCACAGATACGCAGTATTTT
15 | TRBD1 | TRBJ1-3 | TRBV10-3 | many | CAISGQGAAGNTIYF | TGTGCCATCAGTGGACAGGGGGCAGCTGGAAACACCATATATTTT
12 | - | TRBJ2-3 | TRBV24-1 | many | CATSDLQDTQYF | TGTGCCACCAGTGATTTGCAAGATACGCAGTATTTT
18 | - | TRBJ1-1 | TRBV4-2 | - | CASSRVPGVISENTEAFF | TGTGCCAGCAGCCGAGTTCCAGGGGTGATTAGTGAGAACACTGAAGCTTTCTTT
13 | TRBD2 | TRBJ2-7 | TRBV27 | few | CASRNSGSNEQYF | TGTGCCAGCAGGAATAGCGGGAGTAACGAGCAGTACTTC
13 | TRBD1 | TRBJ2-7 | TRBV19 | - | CAAGLTGDYEQYF | TGTGCCGCAGGACTTACAGGGGACTACGAGCAGTACTTC